There are a few counts of the clone carrying this T cell receptor (beta chain). Its antigen is undetermined. Time point denoted: late sampling 161 to 241 days after vaccination in a few convalescent patients. Treatment noted: roughly nine-day PBMC culture with coronavirus spike peptide pools or control peptides (ViraFEST assay). Before TCRs were sequenced, ViraFEST expanded antigen-specific T cells with peptide pools. Peptide pools at roughly 10 ug/ml, together with approximately 10 IU/ml IL-2, were added to cultures of approximately 1.9 million PBMCs per well. Fresh IL-2 medium was used to replace half of the medium on days 3 and 7. The record originates from a study of vaccination and CD4 T cells after COVID-19. Germline trimming cut 4 bases from V and 6 bases from J; bases unmatched to any gene: 5. Germline assignment: CDR1 DFQATT and CDR2 SNEGSKA (reference sequence). This CDR3 is built from 13 residues.

Cultured CD4+ T cell DNA was sequenced using the Oncomine TCR Beta short-read assay. TCRdb re-analysed the PCR reads in MiXCR, keeping a single row per CDR3 protein. The repertoire holds about 22,000 distinct CDR3 sequences, with around 30% as singletons. This sequence joins TRBV20-1 and TRBJ1-5; 8 bases align to TRBD1. The material was CD4+ T cells from blood, cultured in vitro, obtained about 7 months after SARS-CoV-2 vaccination. This receptor was identified in a human donor who had recovered from COVID-19. Written as DNA, the CDR3 is TGCAGTGCTACCGACAGGGGTGGTCAGCCCCAGCATTTT. Protein product: CSATDRGGQPQHF.